These T cell receptor beta chains were read from a single sample in a study of blood T cells in healthy people across ages. TCRdb re-analysed the 5' RACE reads in MiXCR, keeping a single row per CDR3 protein. The repertoire holds 790,000 or so distinct CDR3 sequences, with about 61% as singletons. Material: blood. The receptors derive from a man aged 40-50 years in good health. Both conserved end residues are part of each CDR3. Each record gives: V gene, clone size, J gene, D gene, CDR3 DNA, CDR3 protein. The D gene is left open where the match is weak. The listing skips clone size in some rows; elsewhere it reads once, few, many or a size class.

TRBV10-3	.	TRBJ2-7	TRBD1	TGTGCCACCGGGACAGGGGCGAGTTACGAGCAGTACTTC	CATGTGASYEQYF
TRBV20-1	once	TRBJ1-1	TRBD1	TGCAGTGCCAGGACAGGCCCGAACACTGAAGCTTTCTTT	CSARTGPNTEAFF
TRBV6-1	.	TRBJ2-5	.	TGTGCCAGCAGTGAGGGGGAGGCCGTGGAGCAGTACTTC	CASSEGEAVEQYF
TRBV20-1	many	TRBJ1-5	.	TGCAGTGCTAGCGGGGGCAGGGAACATCAGCCCCAGCATTTT	CSASGGREHQPQHF
TRBV29-1	.	TRBJ2-6	.	TGCAGCGTTGAATTCAGGGATGATGGGGCCAACGTCCTGACTTTC	CSVEFRDDGANVLTF
TRBV28	.	TRBJ1-5	.	TGTGCCAGCAGTTTATTCATGGACACTTCACCCCAGCATTTT	CASSLFMDTSPQHF
TRBV29-1	few	TRBJ2-5	.	TGCAGCGTGACTGGGGCAGCCCAAGAGACCCAGTACTTC	CSVTGAAQETQYF
TRBV11-2	few	TRBJ1-2	.	TGTGCCAGCAGCTTAACAATTTGGGGGGACTATGGCTACACCTTC	CASSLTIWGDYGYTF
TRBV7-2	.	TRBJ2-7	TRBD2	TGTGCCAGCAGCTTAACACGAGCGGGGCCCTACGAGCAGTACTTC	CASSLTRAGPYEQYF
TRBV27	.	TRBJ2-7	TRBD2	TGTGCCAGCAGTTTACGTAGACTAGCGGGGGGCTCCTACGAGCAGTACTTC	CASSLRRLAGGSYEQYF
TRBV2	.	TRBJ1-6	TRBD1	TGTGCCAGCAGTGTAACAGGGGGCAATTCACCCCTCCACTTT	CASSVTGGNSPLHF
TRBV14	.	TRBJ2-5	.	TGTGCCAGCAGCCAGACAAACATAGCGAAGGCCCAGTACTTC	CASSQTNIAKAQYF
TRBV20-1	.	TRBJ2-3	TRBD2	TGCAGTGCTAGAGATCTGAGGGGTAGCGGGTACATTGGCACAGATACGCAGTATTTT	CSARDLRGSGYIGTDTQYF
TRBV7-9	few	TRBJ2-7	.	TGTGCCAGCAGCTTATCGCTGGGGCTGCACGAGCAGTACTTC	CASSLSLGLHEQYF
TRBV20-1	few	TRBJ1-2	.	TGCAGTGCTACCCGAACAGGGCTCGACTATGGCTACACCTTC	CSATRTGLDYGYTF
TRBV19	.	TRBJ1-4	.	TGTGCCAGTAGTATCAGGGGCCGCGAAAAACTGTTTTTT	CASSIRGREKLFF
TRBV4-2	few	TRBJ2-5	TRBD2	TGTGCCAGCAGCCCGAACTGGGGTCCTAGCGGCGGGACCCAGTACTTC	CASSPNWGPSGGTQYF
TRBV4-1	.	TRBJ1-5	.	TGCGCCAGCAGCCGAGTGGAGGTCCTCAATCAGCCCCAGCATTTT	CASSRVEVLNQPQHF
TRBV21-1	few	TRBJ2-7	.	TGTGCCAGCAGCCTCCAGAAATTTGGGACAGGGGTTTACGGGCAGTACTTC	CASSLQKFGTGVYGQYF
TRBV7-9	.	TRBJ2-7	.	TGTGCCAAACAATGGGGAGGTAATGAGCAGTACTTC	CAKQWGGNEQYF
TRBV12-5	.	TRBJ2-7	TRBD1	TGTGCTAGTGGTTTGGCCCTTAACAGGGGTTCTAAACCCTACGAGCAGTACTTC	CASGLALNRGSKPYEQYF
TRBV6-2/TRBV6-3	few	TRBJ1-5	.	TGTGCCAGCAGTCCAGAATACAATCAGCCCCAGCATTTT	CASSPEYNQPQHF
TRBV7-9	few	TRBJ1-1	.	TGTGCCAGCAGCGCGGGGGAAGTAAACACTGAAGCTTTCTTT	CASSAGEVNTEAFF
TRBV10-2	.	TRBJ2-5	TRBD1	TGCGCCAGCAGCGACCCCGGGACAGATGAAGAGACCCAGTACTTC	CASSDPGTDEETQYF
TRBV7-3	few	TRBJ2-6	.	TGTGCCAGCAGCTTAACTTCCTTTAGGGGGAGCGGGGCCAACGTCCTGACTTTC	CASSLTSFRGSGANVLTF
TRBV7-2	.	TRBJ2-1	TRBD2	TGTGCCAGCAGCGTGGGACTAGCGGGGGTTGAGCAGTTCTTC	CASSVGLAGVEQFF
TRBV28	.	TRBJ2-7	TRBD2	TGTGCCAGCAGGGGGGGACTAGCGGTGTCCGACGAGCAGTACTTC	CASRGGLAVSDEQYF
TRBV12-3/TRBV12-4	few	TRBJ1-5	TRBD1	TGTGCCAGCAGCCCCAACAGGGGTTGGTACAATCAGCCCCAGCATTTT	CASSPNRGWYNQPQHF
TRBV12-3/TRBV12-4	few	TRBJ1-1	.	TGTGCCAGCAGTCCCGCCAGGGCGTACACTGAAGCTTTCTTT	CASSPARAYTEAFF
TRBV15	once	TRBJ2-7	TRBD2	TGTGCCACCAGCAGAGGATGGGGGGGGTTTGACAATGAGCAGTACTTC	CATSRGWGGFDNEQYF
TRBV9	.	TRBJ2-5	.	TGTGCCAGCAGCCCAGGGCGGGGAAATACGCAAGAGACCCAGTACTTC	CASSPGRGNTQETQYF
TRBV20-1	few	TRBJ2-3	TRBD2	TGCAGTGCTAGTCGCGGGAGGGCGAGCACAGATACGCAGTATTTT	CSASRGRASTDTQYF
TRBV28	.	TRBJ1-2	.	TGTGCCAGCAAGATGCTCGGGACTTCATATGGCTACACCTTC	CASKMLGTSYGYTF
TRBV29-1	.	TRBJ2-1	TRBD1	TGCAGCGTTGCGGACAGGGGGCTCGTAGAGACCCAGTTCTTC	CSVADRGLVETQFF
TRBV5-8	.	TRBJ2-7	.	TGTGCCACACATACAGGGTTTGTCTCCTACGAGCAGTACTTC	CATHTGFVSYEQYF
TRBV29-1	few	TRBJ2-5	.	TGCAGCGCGTGGTTGGAGACCCAGTACTTC	CSAWLETQYF
TRBV4-1	.	TRBJ2-7	.	TGCGCCAGCAGTCCTAACGCGGGGAGTGGGTCCTACGAGCAGTACTTC	CASSPNAGSGSYEQYF